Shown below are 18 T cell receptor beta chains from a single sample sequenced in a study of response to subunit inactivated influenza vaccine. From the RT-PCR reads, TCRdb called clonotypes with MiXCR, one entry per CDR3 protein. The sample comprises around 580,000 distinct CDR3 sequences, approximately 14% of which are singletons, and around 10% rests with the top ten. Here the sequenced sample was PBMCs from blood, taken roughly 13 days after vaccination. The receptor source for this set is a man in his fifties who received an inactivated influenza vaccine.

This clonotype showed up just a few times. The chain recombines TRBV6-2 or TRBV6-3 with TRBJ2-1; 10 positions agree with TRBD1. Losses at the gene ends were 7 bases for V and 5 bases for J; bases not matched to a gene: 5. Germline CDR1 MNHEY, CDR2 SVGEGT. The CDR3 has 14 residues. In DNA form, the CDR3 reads TGTGCCAGCATTCGGGACAGGGGTGACAATGAGCAGTTCTTC. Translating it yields CASIRDRGDNEQFF.

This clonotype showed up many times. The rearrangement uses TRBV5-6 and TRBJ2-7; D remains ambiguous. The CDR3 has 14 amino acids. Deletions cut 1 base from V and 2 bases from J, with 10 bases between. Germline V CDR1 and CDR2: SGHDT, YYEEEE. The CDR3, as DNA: TGTGCCAGCAGCTTGAGTCTCACTCCCTACGAGCAGTACTTC. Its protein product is CASSLSLTPYEQYF.

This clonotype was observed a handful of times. CDR3 in DNA: TGTGCCAGCTCACCCGGGAGCGGCGAGCAGTACTTC. As protein: CASSPGSGEQYF. The chain uses TRBV18 and TRBJ2-7, with D possibly TRBD2 on 6 matching bases. Trimming removed 3 bases at V and 6 bases at J, with 9 bases between. Germline V gives CDR1 KGHSH, CDR2 LQKENI. This CDR3 has 12 amino acids.

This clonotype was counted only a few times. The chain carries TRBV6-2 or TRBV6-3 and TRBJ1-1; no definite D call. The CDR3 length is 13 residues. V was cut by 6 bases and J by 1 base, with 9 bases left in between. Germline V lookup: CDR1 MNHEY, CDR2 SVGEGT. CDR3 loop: CASRIQQNTEAFF. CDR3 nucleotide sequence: TGTGCCAGCAGAATACAGCAGAACACTGAAGCTTTCTTT.

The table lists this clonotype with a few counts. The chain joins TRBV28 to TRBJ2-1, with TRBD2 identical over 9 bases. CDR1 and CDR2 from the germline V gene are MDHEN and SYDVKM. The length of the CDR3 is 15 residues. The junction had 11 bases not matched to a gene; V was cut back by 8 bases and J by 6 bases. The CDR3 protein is CASARISGRSNEQFF. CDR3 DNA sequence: TGTGCCAGCGCCCGTATTAGCGGGAGAAGCAATGAGCAGTTCTTC.

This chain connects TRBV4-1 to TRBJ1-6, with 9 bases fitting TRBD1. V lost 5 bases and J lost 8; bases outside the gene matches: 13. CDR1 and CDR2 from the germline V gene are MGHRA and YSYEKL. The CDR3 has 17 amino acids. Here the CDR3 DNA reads TGCGCCAGCAGCGTGACAGGGGGGACGGGGGTTTATTCACCCCTCCACTTT. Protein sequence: CASSVTGGTGVYSPLHF.

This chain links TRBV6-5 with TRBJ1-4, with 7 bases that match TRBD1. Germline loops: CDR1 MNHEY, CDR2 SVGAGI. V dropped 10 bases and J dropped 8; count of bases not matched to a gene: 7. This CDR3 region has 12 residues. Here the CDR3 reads CATRQGAEKLFF. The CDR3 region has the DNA TGTGCCACCCGACAGGGAGCGGAAAAACTGTTTTTT.

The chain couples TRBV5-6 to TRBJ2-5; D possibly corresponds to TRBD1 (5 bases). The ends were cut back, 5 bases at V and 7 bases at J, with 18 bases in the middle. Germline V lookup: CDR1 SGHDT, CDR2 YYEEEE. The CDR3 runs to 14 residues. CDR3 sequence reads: CASSLDNILGTQYF. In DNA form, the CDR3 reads TGTGCCAGCAGTCTGGACAATATACTGGGGACCCAGTACTTC.

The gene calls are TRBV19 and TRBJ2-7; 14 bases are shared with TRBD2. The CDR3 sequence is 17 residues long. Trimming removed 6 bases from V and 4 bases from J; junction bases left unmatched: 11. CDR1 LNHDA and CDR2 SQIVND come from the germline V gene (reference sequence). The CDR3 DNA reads TGTGCCAGTAGCAGCCGGACCGGGACTAGCGGGAGATACGAGCAGTACTTC. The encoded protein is CASSSRTGTSGRYEQYF.

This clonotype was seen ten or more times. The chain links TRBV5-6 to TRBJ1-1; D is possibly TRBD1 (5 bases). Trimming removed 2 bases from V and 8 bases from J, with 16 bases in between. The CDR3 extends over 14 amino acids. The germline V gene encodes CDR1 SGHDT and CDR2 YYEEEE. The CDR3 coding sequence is TGTGCCAGCAGCTTTGTGGCAGGGCTCCAGGAAGCTTTCTTT. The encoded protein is CASSFVAGLQEAFF.

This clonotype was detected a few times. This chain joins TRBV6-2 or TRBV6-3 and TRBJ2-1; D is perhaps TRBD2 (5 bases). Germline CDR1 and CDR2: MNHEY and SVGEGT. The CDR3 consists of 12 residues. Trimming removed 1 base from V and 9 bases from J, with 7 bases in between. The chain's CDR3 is CASSYFSGEQFF. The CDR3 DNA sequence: TGTGCCAGCAGTTACTTCAGCGGTGAGCAGTTCTTC.

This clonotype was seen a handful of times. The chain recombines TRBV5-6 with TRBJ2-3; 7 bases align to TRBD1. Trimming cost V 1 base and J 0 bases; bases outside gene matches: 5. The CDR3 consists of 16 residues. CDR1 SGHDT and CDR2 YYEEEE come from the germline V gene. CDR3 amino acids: CASSLYGDSSTDTQYF. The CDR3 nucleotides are TGTGCCAGCAGCTTGTACGGGGACAGTAGCACAGATACGCAGTATTTT.

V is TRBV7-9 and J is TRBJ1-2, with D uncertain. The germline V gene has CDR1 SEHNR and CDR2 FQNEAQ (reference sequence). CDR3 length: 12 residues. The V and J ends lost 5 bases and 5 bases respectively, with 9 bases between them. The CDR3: CASSARWYGYTF. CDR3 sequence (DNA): TGTGCCAGCAGCGCGCGATGGTATGGCTACACCTTC.

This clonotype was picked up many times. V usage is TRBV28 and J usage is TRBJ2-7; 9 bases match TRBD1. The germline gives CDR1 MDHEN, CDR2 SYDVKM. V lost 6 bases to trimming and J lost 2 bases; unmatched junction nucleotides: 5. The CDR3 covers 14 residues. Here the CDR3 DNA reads TGTGCCAGCAGAAAGGACAGGGGACCCTACGAGCAGTACTTC. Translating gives CASRKDRGPYEQYF.

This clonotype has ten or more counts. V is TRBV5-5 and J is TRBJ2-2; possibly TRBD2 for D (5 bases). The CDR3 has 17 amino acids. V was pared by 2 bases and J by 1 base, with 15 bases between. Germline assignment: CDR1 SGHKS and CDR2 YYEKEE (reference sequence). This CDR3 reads CASSFLSRGLNTGELFF. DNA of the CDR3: TGTGCCAGCAGCTTCTTATCCCGGGGATTGAACACCGGGGAGCTGTTTTTT.

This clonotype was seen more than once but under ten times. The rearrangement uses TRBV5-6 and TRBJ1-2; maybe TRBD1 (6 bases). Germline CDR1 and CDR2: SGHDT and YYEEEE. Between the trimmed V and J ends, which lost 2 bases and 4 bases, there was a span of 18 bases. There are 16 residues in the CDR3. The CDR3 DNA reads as TGTGCCAGCAGCTTTGCCAGGGGAAACACCGCCTATGGCTACACCTTC. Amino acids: CASSFARGNTAYGYTF.

This chain's CDR3 is CASAPGAYNSPLHF. CDR3 coding DNA: TGTGCCAGCGCTCCCGGGGCATATAATTCACCCCTCCACTTT. The chain links TRBV6-1 to TRBJ1-6; the D gene is possibly TRBD1 (5 bases). CDR1 and CDR2 from the germline V gene are MNHNS and SASEGT. The CDR3 is made up of 14 amino acids. The ends were cut back, 8 bases at V and 4 bases at J, with 12 bases in the middle.

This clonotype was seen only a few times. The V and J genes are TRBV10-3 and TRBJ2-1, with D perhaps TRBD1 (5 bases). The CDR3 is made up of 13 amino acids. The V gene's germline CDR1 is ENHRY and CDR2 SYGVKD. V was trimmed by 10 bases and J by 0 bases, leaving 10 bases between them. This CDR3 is CATRENSYNEQFF. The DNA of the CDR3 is TGTGCCACCAGGGAAAACTCCTACAATGAGCAGTTCTTC.